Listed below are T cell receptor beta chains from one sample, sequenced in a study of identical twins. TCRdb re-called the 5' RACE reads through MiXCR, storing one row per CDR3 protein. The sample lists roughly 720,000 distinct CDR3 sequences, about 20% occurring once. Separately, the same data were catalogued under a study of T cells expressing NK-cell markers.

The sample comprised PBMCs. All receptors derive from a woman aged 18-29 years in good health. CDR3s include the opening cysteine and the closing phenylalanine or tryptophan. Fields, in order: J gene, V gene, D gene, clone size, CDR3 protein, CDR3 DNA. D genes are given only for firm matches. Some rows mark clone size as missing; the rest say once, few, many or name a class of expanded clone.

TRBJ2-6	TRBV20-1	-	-	CSARVTGANVLTF	TGCAGTGCTAGAGTAACTGGGGCCAACGTCCTGACTTTC
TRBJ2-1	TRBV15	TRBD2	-	CATSRVLLAGPSSYNEQFF	TGTGCCACCAGCAGAGTTTTACTAGCGGGGCCTTCTTCCTACAATGAGCAGTTCTTC
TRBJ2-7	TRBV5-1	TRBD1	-	CASSLGTGPLEQYF	TGCGCCAGCAGCTTGGGGACAGGGCCCCTCGAGCAGTACTTC
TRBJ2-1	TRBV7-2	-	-	CASTVGVEQFF	TGTGCCAGCACGGTAGGGGTTGAGCAGTTCTTC
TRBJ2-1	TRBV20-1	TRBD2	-	CSARSQAGTSGDYNEQFF	TGCAGTGCTAGGTCCCAGGCCGGGACTAGCGGGGATTACAATGAGCAGTTCTTC
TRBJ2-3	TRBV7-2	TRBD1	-	CASSTDRARNQPQYF	TGTGCCAGCAGCACTGACAGGGCAAGGAATCAGCCCCAGTATTTT
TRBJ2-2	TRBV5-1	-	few	CASSLLGPLTGELFF	TGCGCCAGCAGCTTGTTAGGACCCCTAACCGGGGAGCTGTTTTTT
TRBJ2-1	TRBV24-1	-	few	CATSDSTYNEQFF	TGTGCCACCAGTGATTCCACCTACAATGAGCAGTTCTTC
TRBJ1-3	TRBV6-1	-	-	CASMRFSGNTIYF	TGTGCCAGCATGCGATTCTCTGGAAACACCATATATTTT
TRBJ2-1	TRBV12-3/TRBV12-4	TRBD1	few	CASSSRTGTGGYEQFF	TGTGCCAGCAGCTCGCGAACCGGGACAGGGGGCTATGAGCAGTTCTTC
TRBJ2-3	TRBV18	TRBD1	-	CASSEMDRGIHTQYF	TGTGCCAGCTCCGAAATGGACAGGGGAATTCATACGCAGTATTTT
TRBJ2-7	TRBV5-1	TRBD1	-	CASRPGTGGFYEQYF	TGCGCCAGCAGACCGGGGACAGGGGGTTTCTACGAGCAGTACTTC
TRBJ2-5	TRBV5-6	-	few	CASSWTSTSPTETQYF	TGTGCCAGCAGCTGGACCTCGACTAGTCCTACGGAGACCCAGTACTTC
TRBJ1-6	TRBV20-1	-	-	CSARDPGGARNSPLHF	TGCAGTGCTAGAGATCCGGGGGGCGCGAGGAATTCACCCCTCCACTTT
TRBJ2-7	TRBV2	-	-	CASRLPTTREQYF	TGTGCCAGCAGACTTCCTACGACGAGGGAGCAGTACTTC
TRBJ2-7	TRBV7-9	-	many	CASSSGGGSYEQYF	TGTGCCAGCAGTTCCGGGGGAGGCTCCTACGAGCAGTACTTC
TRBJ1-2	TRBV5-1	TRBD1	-	CASSHDRGKGYTF	TGCGCCAGCAGCCACGACAGGGGCAAGGGCTACACCTTC
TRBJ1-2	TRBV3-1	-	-	CASSLSARETYGYTF	TGTGCCAGCAGCTTGTCCGCCAGGGAAACCTATGGCTACACCTTC
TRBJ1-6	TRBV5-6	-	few	CASSPSATHLYSPLHF	TGTGCCAGCAGCCCTTCGGCCACACATCTCTATTCACCCCTCCACTTT
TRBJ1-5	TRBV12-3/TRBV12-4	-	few	CASSLLASIYSNQPQHF	TGTGCCAGCAGTTTACTTGCCAGCATCTATAGCAATCAGCCCCAGCATTTT
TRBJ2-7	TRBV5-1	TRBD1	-	CASSFTGDAYEQYF	TGCGCCAGCAGCTTTACAGGGGACGCCTACGAGCAGTACTTC
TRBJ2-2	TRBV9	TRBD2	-	CASSWRRGGGPPGELFF	TGTGCCAGCAGCTGGCGTCGCGGCGGGGGTCCCCCCGGGGAGCTGTTTTTT
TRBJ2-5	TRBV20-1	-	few	CSASDREETQYF	TGCAGTGCTAGCGACCGAGAAGAGACCCAGTACTTC
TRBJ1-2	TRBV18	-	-	CASSPSGGYTF	TGTGCCAGCTCACCATCTGGGGGCTACACCTTC
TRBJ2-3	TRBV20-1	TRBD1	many	CSATGTGGTDTQYF	TGCAGTGCAACCGGGACAGGGGGCACAGATACGCAGTATTTT
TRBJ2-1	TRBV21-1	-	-	CASSRFGEPYNEQFF	TGTGCCAGCAGCAGGTTTGGGGAGCCCTACAATGAGCAGTTCTTC
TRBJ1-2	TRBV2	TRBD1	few	CASSEDVGTGGYTF	TGTGCCAGCAGTGAAGATGTAGGGACAGGAGGCTACACCTTC
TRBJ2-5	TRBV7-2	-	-	CASSKHETQYF	TGTGCCAGCAGCAAGCACGAGACCCAGTACTTC
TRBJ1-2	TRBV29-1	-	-	CSDYSVNYGYTF	TGCAGCGATTACTCGGTTAACTATGGCTACACCTTC
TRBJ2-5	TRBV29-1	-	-	CSVDYEGGRTQYF	TGCAGCGTCGATTACGAGGGGGGACGGACCCAGTACTTC
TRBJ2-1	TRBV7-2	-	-	CASSTSPDGIEQFF	TGTGCCAGCAGCACGTCACCCGACGGTATCGAGCAGTTCTTC
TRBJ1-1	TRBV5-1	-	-	CASSNIGGAFF	TGCGCCAGCAGTAATATAGGGGGAGCTTTCTTT
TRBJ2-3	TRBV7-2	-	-	CASSILRGSSKGTQYF	TGTGCCAGCAGCATTCTGAGGGGTTCTAGCAAAGGCACGCAGTATTTT
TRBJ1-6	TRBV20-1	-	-	CSATTPGLAFNSPLHF	TGCAGTGCTACCACCCCAGGGCTGGCGTTTAATTCACCCCTCCACTTT
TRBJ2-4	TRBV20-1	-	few	CSARTSGNGIQYF	TGCAGTGCTAGGACGTCAGGCAACGGCATTCAGTACTTC
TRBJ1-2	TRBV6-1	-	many	CASSHMGGNYGYTF	TGTGCCAGCAGCCACATGGGCGGAAACTATGGCTACACCTTC
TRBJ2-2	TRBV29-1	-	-	CSVRVENTGELFF	TGCAGCGTTCGTGTAGAGAACACCGGGGAGCTGTTTTTT
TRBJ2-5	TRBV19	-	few	CATGPRPQETQYF	TGTGCCACGGGACCGAGACCTCAAGAGACCCAGTACTTC
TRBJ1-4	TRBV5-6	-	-	CASSWGRTTNEKLFF	TGTGCCAGCAGCTGGGGGAGGACAACTAATGAAAAACTGTTTTTT
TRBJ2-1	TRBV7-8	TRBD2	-	CASSPLAGGHSYNEQFF	TGTGCCAGCAGCCCACTAGCGGGAGGACACTCCTACAATGAGCAGTTCTTC
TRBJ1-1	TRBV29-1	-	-	CSVSPGWGMNTEAFF	TGCAGCGTTTCCCCAGGCTGGGGGATGAACACTGAAGCTTTCTTT
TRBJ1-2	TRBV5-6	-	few	CASSLSDVRLYGYTF	TGTGCCAGCAGCCTTTCGGACGTCAGACTCTATGGCTACACCTTC
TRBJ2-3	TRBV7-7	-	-	CASSLTMGDTQYF	TGTGCTAGCAGCTTAACGATGGGAGATACGCAGTATTTT
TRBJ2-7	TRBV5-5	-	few	CASSLQGRAYEQYF	TGTGCCAGCAGCCTACAGGGTCGCGCCTACGAGCAGTACTTC
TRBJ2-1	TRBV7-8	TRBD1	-	CASSPWTGGDRNEQFF	TGTGCCAGCAGCCCGTGGACAGGGGGCGATAGGAATGAGCAGTTCTTC
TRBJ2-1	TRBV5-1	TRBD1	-	CASSLGPTGGGNEQFF	TGCGCCAGCAGCTTGGGACCAACAGGGGGAGGCAATGAGCAGTTCTTC
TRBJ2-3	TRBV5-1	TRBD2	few	CASSLDSSGSPDTQYF	TGCGCCAGCAGCTTGGATTCTAGCGGGAGTCCAGATACGCAGTATTTT
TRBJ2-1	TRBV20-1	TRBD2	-	CSARDLAVRYNEQFF	TGCAGTGCTAGAGATCTAGCGGTCCGATACAATGAGCAGTTCTTC
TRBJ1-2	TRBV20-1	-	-	CSAPSPEIRAHGGYTF	TGCAGTGCCCCGTCCCCGGAAATCCGGGCCCACGGAGGCTACACCTTC
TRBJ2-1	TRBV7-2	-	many	CASTESGIPYNEQFF	TGTGCCAGCACCGAGTCAGGGATCCCCTACAATGAGCAGTTCTTC
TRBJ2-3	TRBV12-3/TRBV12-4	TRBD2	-	CASSHSGRTDTQYF	TGTGCCAGCAGTCACAGCGGGAGAACAGATACGCAGTATTTT
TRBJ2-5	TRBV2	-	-	CASSEGEYQETQYF	TGTGCCAGCAGTGAAGGGGAGTACCAAGAGACCCAGTACTTC
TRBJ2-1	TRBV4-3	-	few	CASSPGIGKTEQFF	TGCGCCAGCAGCCCTGGTATCGGGAAAACTGAGCAGTTCTTC
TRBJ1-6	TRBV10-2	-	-	CATTGRSNSPLHF	TGCGCCACCACGGGACGTTCTAATTCACCCCTCCACTTT
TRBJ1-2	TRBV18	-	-	CASSYALNYGYTF	TGTGCCAGCTCCTATGCCCTAAACTATGGCTACACCTTC
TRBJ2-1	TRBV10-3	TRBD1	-	CALGDYQGATDEQFF	TGTGCCTTAGGGGATTACCAGGGGGCTACGGATGAGCAGTTCTTC
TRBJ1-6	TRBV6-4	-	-	CASSAGTSNSPLHF	TGTGCCAGCAGTGCCGGGACGAGTAATTCACCCCTCCACTTT
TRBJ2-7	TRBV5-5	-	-	CASFRQGFYEQYF	TGTGCCAGCTTTCGGCAGGGCTTCTACGAGCAGTACTTC
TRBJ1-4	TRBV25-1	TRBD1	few	CASSEPGQVNEKLFF	TGTGCCAGCAGTGAACCGGGACAGGTTAATGAAAAACTGTTTTTT
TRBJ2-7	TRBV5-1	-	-	CASSLLGPDYEQYF	TGCGCCAGCAGCTTGCTCGGGCCCGACTACGAGCAGTACTTC